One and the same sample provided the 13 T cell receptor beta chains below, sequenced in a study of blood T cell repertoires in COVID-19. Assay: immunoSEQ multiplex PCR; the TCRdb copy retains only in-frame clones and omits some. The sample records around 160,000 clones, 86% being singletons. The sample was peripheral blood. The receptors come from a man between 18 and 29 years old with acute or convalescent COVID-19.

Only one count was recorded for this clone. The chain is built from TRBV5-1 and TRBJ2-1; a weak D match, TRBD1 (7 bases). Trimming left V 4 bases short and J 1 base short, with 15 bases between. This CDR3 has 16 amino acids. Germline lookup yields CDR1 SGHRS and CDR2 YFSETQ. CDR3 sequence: CASSQQGGTSYNEQFF. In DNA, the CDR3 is TGCGCCAGCAGCCAGCAGGGGGGTACGTCCTACAATGAGCAGTTCTTC.

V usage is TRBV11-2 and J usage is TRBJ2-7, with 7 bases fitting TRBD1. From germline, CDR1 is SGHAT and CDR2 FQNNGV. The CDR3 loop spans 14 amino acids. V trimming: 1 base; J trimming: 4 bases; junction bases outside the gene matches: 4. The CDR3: CASSLVGRGYEQYF. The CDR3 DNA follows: TGTGCCAGCAGCTTAGTTGGCAGGGGGTACGAGCAGTACTTC.

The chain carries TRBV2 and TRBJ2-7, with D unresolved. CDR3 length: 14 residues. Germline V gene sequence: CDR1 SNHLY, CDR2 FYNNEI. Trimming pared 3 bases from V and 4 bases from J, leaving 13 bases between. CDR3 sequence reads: CASSDGGGLYEQYV. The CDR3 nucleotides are TGTGCCAGCAGTGATGGCGGTGGCCTGTACGAGCAGTACGTC.

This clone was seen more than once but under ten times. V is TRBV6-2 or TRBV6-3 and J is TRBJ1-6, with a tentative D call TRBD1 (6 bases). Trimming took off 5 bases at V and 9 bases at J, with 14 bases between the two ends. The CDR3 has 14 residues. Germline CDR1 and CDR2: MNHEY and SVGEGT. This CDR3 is CASSQQGRGSPLHF. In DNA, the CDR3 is TGTGCCAGCAGTCAACAGGGACGGGGTTCACCCCTCCACTTT.

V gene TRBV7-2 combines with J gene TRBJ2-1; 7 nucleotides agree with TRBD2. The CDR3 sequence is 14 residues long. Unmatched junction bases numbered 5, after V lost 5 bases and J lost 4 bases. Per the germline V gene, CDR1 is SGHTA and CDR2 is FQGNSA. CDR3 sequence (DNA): TGTGCCAGCAGCGAGACTAGCTTTTACAATGAGCAGTTCTTC. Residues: CASSETSFYNEQFF.

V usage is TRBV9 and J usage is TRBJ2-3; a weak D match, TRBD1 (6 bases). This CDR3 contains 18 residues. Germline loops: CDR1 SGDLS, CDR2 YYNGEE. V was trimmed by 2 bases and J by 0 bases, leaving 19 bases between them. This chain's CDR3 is CASSVRGQSYGSTDTQYF. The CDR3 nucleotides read TGTGCCAGCAGCGTTCGCGGACAGTCCTACGGGAGCACAGATACGCAGTATTTT.

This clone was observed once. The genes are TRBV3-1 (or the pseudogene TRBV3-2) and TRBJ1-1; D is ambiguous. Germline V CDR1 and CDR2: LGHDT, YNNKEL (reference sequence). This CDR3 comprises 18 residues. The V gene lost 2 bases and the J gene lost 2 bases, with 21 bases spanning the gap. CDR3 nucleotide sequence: TGTGCCAGCAGCCAAAGATGGGGTGCCGGAGGGAGAAACACTGAAGCTTTCTTT. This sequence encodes CASSQRWGAGGRNTEAFF.

The CDR3 protein is CASSSTLDRTGGYTF. As DNA, the CDR3 is TGTGCCAGCAGCTCCACCCTGGACAGGACTGGTGGCTACACCTTC. The chain uses TRBV6-5 and TRBJ1-2; TRBD1 matches at 7 bases. The CDR3 contains 15 residues. J lost 7 bases, V lost 6 bases, and 14 bases had no gene match. Germline loops: CDR1 MNHEY, CDR2 SVGAGI.

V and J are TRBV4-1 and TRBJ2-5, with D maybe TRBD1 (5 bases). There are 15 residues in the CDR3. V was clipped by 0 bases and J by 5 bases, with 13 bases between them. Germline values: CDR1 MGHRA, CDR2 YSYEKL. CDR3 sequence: CASSQESQVRETQYF. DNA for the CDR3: TGCGCCAGCAGCCAAGAATCACAGGTTCGGGAGACCCAGTACTTC.

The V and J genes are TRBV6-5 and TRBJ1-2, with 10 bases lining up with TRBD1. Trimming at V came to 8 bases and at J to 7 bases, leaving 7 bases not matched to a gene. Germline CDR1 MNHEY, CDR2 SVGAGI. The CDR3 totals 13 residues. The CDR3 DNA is TGTGCCAGCCAGCCGACAGGGGGCTTTGGCTACACCTTC. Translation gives CASQPTGGFGYTF.

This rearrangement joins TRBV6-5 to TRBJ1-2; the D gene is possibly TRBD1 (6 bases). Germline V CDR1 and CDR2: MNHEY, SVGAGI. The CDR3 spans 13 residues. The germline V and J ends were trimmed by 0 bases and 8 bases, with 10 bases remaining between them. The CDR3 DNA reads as TGTGCCAGCAGTTACTCTTGGCAGGGGGGCTACACCTTC. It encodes CASSYSWQGGYTF.

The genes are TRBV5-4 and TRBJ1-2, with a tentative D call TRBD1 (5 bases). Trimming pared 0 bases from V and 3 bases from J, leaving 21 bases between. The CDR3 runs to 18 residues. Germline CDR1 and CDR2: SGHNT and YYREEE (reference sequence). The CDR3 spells CASSLAQTRSRVYYGYTF. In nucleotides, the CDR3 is TGTGCCAGCAGCTTGGCACAAACAAGGAGCAGGGTGTACTATGGCTACACCTTC.

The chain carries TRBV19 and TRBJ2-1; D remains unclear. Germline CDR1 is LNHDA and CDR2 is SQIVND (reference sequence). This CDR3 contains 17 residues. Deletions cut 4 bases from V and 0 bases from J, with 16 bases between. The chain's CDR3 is CASSTLQHRSSYNEQFF. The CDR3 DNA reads TGTGCCAGTAGTACCCTCCAACACCGAAGCTCCTACAATGAGCAGTTCTTC.